This TCR beta chain is drawn from a study of cytomegalovirus exposure and HLA in healthy donors. Regarding the study as a whole: The study labeled 180 or so TCR beta chains cytomegalovirus-associated.

Profiled with immunoSEQ multiplex PCR; TCRdb holds only in-frame clones, not every one. Of 200,000 to 250,000 clones in the sample, around 86% were seen once. This clone was counted once. As yet, its antigen is unknown. The receptor's source is a woman aged 18-29 years in good health and CMV-seropositive. Sequencing was carried out using PBMCs.

The CDR3 DNA reads TGCAGTGCCCAGAGGAATGAGCAGTTCTTC. Its protein product is CSAQRNEQFF. The V call is TRBV20-1, the J call TRBJ2-1; no definite D call. The CDR3 is made up of 10 amino acids. V lost 6 bases to trimming and J lost 7 bases, with 7 bases between them. Germline CDR1 is DFQATT and CDR2 is SNEGSKA (reference sequence).